One sample yielded the 5 T cell receptor beta chains listed below, sequenced in a study of blood T cell repertoires in COVID-19. Some clones are missing from TCRdb's copy, which holds only in-frame ones; the method was immunoSEQ multiplex PCR. The table has roughly 170,000 clones, 85% seen once. Sequencing used peripheral blood. The receptors were sampled from a woman in her 50s with COVID-19, enrolled during active disease.

The CDR3 reads CAISESPDSGASTDTQYF. The CDR3 nucleotides read TGTGCCATCAGTGAGTCGCCGGATAGCGGCGCTAGCACAGATACGCAGTATTTT. The chain joins TRBV10-3 to TRBJ2-3, with a possible D match to TRBD2 (6 bases). Trimming shortened V by 0 bases and J by 0 bases, and 16 bases separated the two germline ends. This CDR3 has 18 amino acids. Germline V CDR1 and CDR2: ENHRY, SYGVKD.

The V and J genes are TRBV28 and TRBJ2-1; a possible D gene is TRBD1 (6 bases). Germline V CDR1 and CDR2: MDHEN, SYDVKM. The V gene lost 6 bases and the J gene lost 2 bases, with 11 bases spanning the gap. This CDR3 region has 14 residues. DNA of the CDR3: TGTGCCAGCAGCCGGGACACCACCTACAATGAGCAGTTCTTC. Its protein is CASSRDTTYNEQFF.

V is TRBV25-1 and J is TRBJ2-7; 8 nucleotides agree with TRBD1. Germline-derived CDR1 and CDR2 are MGHDK and SYGVNS. This CDR3 region has 13 residues. J gave up 4 bases and V 3 bases, and 2 bases lay outside the gene matches. Here the CDR3 reads CASSDRTGYEQYF. DNA of the CDR3: TGTGCCAGCAGTGATAGGACAGGGTACGAGCAGTACTTC.

The chain uses TRBV5-1 and TRBJ2-2; D possibly corresponds to TRBD1 (6 bases). This CDR3 has 16 residues. Germline assignment: CDR1 SGHRS and CDR2 YFSETQ. Trimming removed 7 bases at V and 0 bases at J, with 16 bases between. The DNA for the CDR3 is TGCGCCAGCGGCCGGGACACAGGAACGAACACCGGGGAGCTGTTTTTT. Amino acids: CASGRDTGTNTGELFF. Filled out from reference TRBV5-1 and TRBJ2-2, the complete variable domain reads KAGVTQTPRYLIKTRGQQVTLSCSPISGHRSVSWYQQTPGQGLQFLFEYFSETQRNKGNFPGRFSGRQFSNSRSEMNVSTLELGDSALYLCASGRDTGTNTGELFFGEGSRLTVL.

The rearrangement uses TRBV2 and TRBJ2-1, with 14 bases lining up with TRBD2. Germline CDR1 reads SNHLY; CDR2 reads FYNNEI. J was trimmed by 9 bases and V by 4 bases; bases with no gene match: 5. The CDR3 covers 15 residues. CDR3 nucleotide sequence: TGTGCCAGCAGTGGAGGACTAGCGGGGGGTCGTGAGCAGTTCTTC. This sequence encodes CASSGGLAGGREQFF.